This TCR beta chain was sequenced for a study of cytomegalovirus exposure and HLA in healthy donors. Regarding donors, all were healthy bone marrow donors. General study results and limits: Analyzed later, most CMV-associated TCR beta chains appeared HLA-restricted. In a later analysis, across HLA loci, associated TCR counts were highest for DRB1, lowest for HLA-C. Another analysis was done later, and it associated 17,000 or so TCR beta sequences with HLA alleles at 0.05 false discovery rate.

V lost 1 base to trimming and J lost 7 bases; unmatched junction nucleotides: 4. Per the germline V gene, CDR1 is SGHDT and CDR2 is YYEEEE. CDR3 size: 14 residues. Comment on this clone: Its target is not known.

This PCR relied on a set of 60 Vbeta primers and 13 Jbeta primers. TCRdb keeps only in-frame clones here, not all; method: immunoSEQ multiplex PCR. Found here are 130,000 or so clones, about 66% of them singletons; the top ten hold about 1.7%. The sample consisted of PBMCs. The chain carries TRBV5-6 and TRBJ1-2; TRBD1 agrees at 10 bases. The origin of this receptor is a male donor in good health and CMV-seronegative. The DNA of the CDR3 is TGTGCCAGCAGCTTGTACTGGACAGGGGGTGGCTACACCTTC. Protein product: CASSLYWTGGGYTF. Supplemented by reference TRBV5-6 and TRBJ1-2, the full variable domain reads DAGVTQSPTHLIKTRGQQVTLRCSPKSGHDTVSWYQQALGQGPQFIFQYYEEEERQRGNFPDRFSGHQFPNYSSELNVNALLLGDSALYLCASSLYWTGGGYTFGSGTRLTVV.